The 17 T cell receptor beta chains given below trace back to one sample, sequenced in a study of cytomegalovirus exposure and HLA in healthy donors (dated 2017 in TCRdb). The receptor library was made with the immunoSEQ multiplex PCR assay. The multiplex PCR relied on a mix of 60 forward primers for TCR Vbeta segments and 13 reverse primers for TCR Jbeta segments. TCRdb carries this immuneACCESS record with in-frame sequences only. Its versions omit some clonotypes, under half of them owing to an unresolved V gene in the studies checked, with the rest unexplained. Present in this sample are about 180,000 clones, approximately 84% of which were seen just once. Together, the top ten hold 1.3% to 1.5% of the sample. Sequenced material: PBMCs. These receptor sequences come from a girl aged 10-17 years in good health and CMV-seropositive.

This chain joins TRBV5-1 and TRBJ2-3; 9 nucleotides align to TRBD2. The V gene's germline CDR1 is SGHRS and CDR2 YFSETQ. Germline trimming cut 1 base from V and 2 bases from J; bases unmatched to any gene: 11. This CDR3 is built from 18 residues. The CDR3 nucleotides read TGCGCCAGCAGCTTGTATAAAATGCGGGAGGGTTACACAGATACGCAGTATTTT. Translation gives CASSLYKMREGYTDTQYF.

The chain uses TRBV10-1 and TRBJ2-7; D is perhaps TRBD1 (6 bases). V was clipped by 0 bases and J by 4 bases, with 13 bases between them. The V gene's germline CDR1 is WNHNN and CDR2 SYGVQD (reference sequence). The CDR3 loop spans 15 amino acids. The DNA of the CDR3 is TGCGCCAGCAGTGAGTCGAGCAGGGGAGAGTACGAGCAGTACTTC. Translation gives CASSESSRGEYEQYF.

The CDR3 is CASSYGTSYEQYF. CDR3 DNA: TGTGCCAGCAGTTACGGGACTAGCTACGAGCAGTACTTC. The chain uses TRBV6-5 and TRBJ2-7; 8 nucleotides agree with TRBD2. CDR1 MNHEY and CDR2 SVGAGI come from the germline V gene. This CDR3 contains 13 residues. Trimming at V came to 2 bases and at J to 3 bases, leaving 0 bases not matched to a gene.

The CDR3 protein is CATHLQGNRNQPQHF. The CDR3 bases are TGTGCCACCCATCTACAGGGGAATCGCAATCAGCCCCAGCATTTT. The chain joins TRBV5-4 to TRBJ1-5; the match to TRBD1 covers 7 bases. The germline V gene has CDR1 SGHNT and CDR2 YYREEE (reference sequence). The CDR3 runs to 15 residues. J was trimmed by 2 bases and V by 9 bases; bases with no gene match: 11.

The rearrangement joins TRBV7-9 to TRBJ2-7; tentative D call: TRBD1 (6 bases). Trimming took off 0 bases at V and 5 bases at J, with 11 bases between the two ends. The germline CDR1 and CDR2 sequences are SEHNR and FQNEAQ (reference sequence). There are 14 residues in the CDR3. CDR3 amino acids: CASSLAIGGNEQYF. The DNA for the CDR3 is TGTGCCAGCAGCTTAGCTATAGGGGGTAACGAGCAGTACTTC. The full variable domain, rest sourced from reference TRBV7-9 and TRBJ2-7, is DTGVSQNPRHKITKRGQNVTFRCDPISEHNRLYWYRQTLGQGPEFLTYFQNEAQLEKSRLLSDRFSAERPKGSFSTLEIQRTEQGDSAMYLCASSLAIGGNEQYFGPGTRLTVT.

The J gene is TRBJ2-2, the V gene TRBV7-9; the match to TRBD2 covers 9 bases. Per the germline V gene, CDR1 is SEHNR and CDR2 is FQNEAQ (reference sequence). V shed 11 bases, J shed 3 bases, and the junction held 7 bases outside the gene matches. The CDR3 covers 14 residues. The CDR3 bases are TGTGCCGTTGGGCTAGCGGGGTACACCGGGGAGCTGTTTTTT. It codes for CAVGLAGYTGELFF.

As concerns this clone: At one end, the junction sequence differs from germline, possibly due to a read error. V and J are TRBV7-7 and TRBJ2-5; TRBD2 might be the D (5 bases). The CDR3 contains 14 residues. The germline CDR1 and CDR2 sequences are SSHAT and FNYEAQ (reference sequence). CDR3 region: CASSSTRYQETQYF. The DNA of the CDR3 is TGTGCTAGCAGCTCTACTAGATACCAAGAGACCCAGTACTTC.

The genes are TRBV6-5 and TRBJ2-1, with D possibly being TRBD1 (5 bases). V lost 0 bases and J 10 bases, leaving 13 bases between the germline ends. Germline values: CDR1 MNHEY, CDR2 SVGAGI. This CDR3 region has 14 residues. CDR3 coding DNA: TGTGCCAGCAGTTACTCGCCCGGGTCAGGGGAGCAGTTCTTC. Protein product: CASSYSPGSGEQFF.

This chain connects TRBV7-9 to TRBJ1-1; D is possibly TRBD1 (5 bases). CDR1 SEHNR and CDR2 FQNEAQ come from the germline V gene (reference sequence). This CDR3 comprises 11 residues. V was clipped by 7 bases and J by 6 bases, with 9 bases between them. Written as DNA, the CDR3 is TGTGCCAGCACCAAGACAGCTGAAGCTTTCTTT. As protein: CASTKTAEAFF.

This clone was found once. The V and J genes are TRBV10-1 and TRBJ2-1, with TRBD2 as a possible D gene (5 bases). Between the trimmed V and J ends, which lost 0 bases and 0 bases, there was a span of 15 bases. This CDR3 region has 18 residues. Germline CDR1 WNHNN, CDR2 SYGVQD (reference sequence). CDR3 sequence: CASSESMASWSSYNEQFF. CDR3 coding DNA: TGCGCCAGCAGTGAGTCGATGGCTAGCTGGAGCTCCTACAATGAGCAGTTCTTC.

The chain combines TRBV9 with TRBJ2-1, with 9 nucleotides matching TRBD2. This CDR3 region has 17 residues. With 0 bases clipped from V and 0 bases from J, the junction kept 4 bases outside the gene matches. Germline V gene data show CDR1 as SGDLS and CDR2 as YYNGEE. The CDR3 nucleotides read TGTGCCAGCAGCGTAGACTTAGCGGGGGTCTCCTACAATGAGCAGTTCTTC. This sequence encodes CASSVDLAGVSYNEQFF.

The chain employs TRBV18 and TRBJ2-3, with 11 nucleotides matching TRBD2. CDR1 and CDR2 (germline): KGHSH, LQKENI. V lost 3 bases to trimming and J lost 1 base; unmatched junction nucleotides: 6. This CDR3 spans 17 amino acids. The CDR3 DNA reads TGTGCCAGCTCACCGCCTCGGACTAGCGGGCGCACAGATACGCAGTATTTT. Its protein product is CASSPPRTSGRTDTQYF.

This clone was seen just once. The chain has TRBV5-6 and TRBJ2-1; weak D call: TRBD1 (6 bases). Trimming pared 5 bases from V and 5 bases from J, leaving 23 bases between. The CDR3 loop spans 17 amino acids. Germline CDR1 SGHDT, CDR2 YYEEEE. The CDR3 reads CASSLYRARVGDNEQFF. For the CDR3, the DNA is TGTGCCAGCAGTCTTTACAGGGCGAGGGTGGGGGACAATGAGCAGTTCTTC. The whole variable domain, filled in from reference TRBV5-6 and TRBJ2-1, reads DAGVTQSPTHLIKTRGQQVTLRCSPKSGHDTVSWYQQALGQGPQFIFQYYEEEERQRGNFPDRFSGHQFPNYSSELNVNALLLGDSALYLCASSLYRARVGDNEQFFGPGTRLTVL.

V gene TRBV5-1 combines with J gene TRBJ2-7, with 8 bases fitting TRBD2. The V segment lost 1 base and the J segment 2 bases; nucleotides outside the gene matches: 2. Germline loops: CDR1 SGHRS, CDR2 YFSETQ. CDR3 size: 14 residues. CDR3: CASSLPAGAYEQYF. The DNA for the CDR3 is TGCGCCAGCAGCTTGCCAGCGGGGGCCTACGAGCAGTACTTC.

The chain links TRBV5-6 to TRBJ2-1; D gene uncertain. The CDR3 is made up of 11 amino acids. CDR1 SGHDT and CDR2 YYEEEE come from the germline V gene. V was cut by 3 bases and J by 9 bases, with 7 bases left in between. The CDR3 protein is CASSSSVEQFF. The CDR3 DNA sequence: TGTGCCAGCAGCTCGTCGGTTGAGCAGTTCTTC.

The V gene is TRBV5-1, the J gene TRBJ2-2; D is possibly TRBD2 (6 bases). The germline CDR1 and CDR2 sequences are SGHRS and YFSETQ. The V gene lost 3 bases and the J gene lost 4 bases, with 16 bases spanning the gap. This CDR3 has 16 amino acids. CDR3 nucleotides: TGCGCCAGCAGCTCGCCCAGGGAGGAGGGCACCGGGGAGCTGTTTTTT. This sequence encodes CASSSPREEGTGELFF.

The V call is TRBV29-1, the J call TRBJ2-3; D is uncertain. This CDR3 has 13 amino acids. V gave up 0 bases and J gave up 6 bases, with 10 bases separating them. CDR1 SQVTM and CDR2 ANQGSEA come from the germline V gene. In DNA form, the CDR3 reads TGCAGCGTTGAAGATCTTCTGACTGATACGCAGTATTTT. This sequence encodes CSVEDLLTDTQYF.